The sample holds one count of the clone carrying this TCR beta chain. Its antigen is still unknown. The sample belongs to a study of blood T cells in healthy people across ages. The study's findings and limits: Shifts in expanded clonotypes may have been confounded by donor CMV status, which was unknown. Naive T cell percentage strongly correlated with TCR beta diversity.

The total RNA that was extracted per sample amounted to at least 5.5 micrograms. The authors ran a second PCR of about 6 to 11 cycles using a sample-barcoded 5' primer and a J-beta primer mix. One entry per CDR3 protein results from TCRdb running MiXCR on the 5' RACE reads. Here the sample spans 1.5 million to 2 million distinct CDR3 sequences, roughly 27% being singletons. This TCR was sampled from a woman in her twenties or thirties in good health. The sequencing sample was made of blood.

For the CDR3, the DNA is TGTGCCAGCAGCAAAGCGCTAGGACTAGCGGTGTATTTCAATGAGCAGTACTTC. It is translated as CASSKALGLAVYFNEQYF. The chain combines TRBV21-1 with TRBJ2-7; no DNA check was done on the table's D call, TRBD2. TRBV21-1 is annotated as a pseudogene. This CDR3 is built from 18 residues.